This T cell receptor (beta chain) was recorded in a study of blood T cell repertoires in COVID-19. Shortly before study entry, within 2 weeks, exposed participants had met a COVID-19 case. Germline trimming cut 1 base from V and 4 bases from J; bases unmatched to any gene: 1. The CDR3 covers 15 residues. Looked up from germline, CDR1 is MGHDK and CDR2 is SYGVNS. The data were produced by immunoSEQ multiplex PCR, yet TCRdb's version contains in-frame clones alone and is incomplete. The repertoire holds about 280,000 clones, with approximately 90% as singletons. Sequencing was carried out using PBMCs or T cells enriched from blood (not recorded which). This TCR derives from a man aged 40-55 years who had been exposed to COVID-19. The rearrangement joins TRBV25-1 to TRBJ2-1, with TRBD2 identical over 10 bases. CDR3 DNA: TGTGCCAGCAGTGAATCTAGCGGGAGTTACAATGAGCAGTTCTTC. Residues: CASSESSGSYNEQFF.